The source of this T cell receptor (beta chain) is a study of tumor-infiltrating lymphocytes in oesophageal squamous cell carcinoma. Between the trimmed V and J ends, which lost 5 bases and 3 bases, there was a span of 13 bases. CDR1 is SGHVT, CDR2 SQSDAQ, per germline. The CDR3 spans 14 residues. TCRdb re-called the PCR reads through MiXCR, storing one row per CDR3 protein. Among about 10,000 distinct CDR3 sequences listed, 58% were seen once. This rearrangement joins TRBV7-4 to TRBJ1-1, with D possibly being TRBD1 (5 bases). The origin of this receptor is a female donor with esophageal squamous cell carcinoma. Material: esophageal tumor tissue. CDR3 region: CASSTWGDHTEAFF. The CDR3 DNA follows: TGTGCCAGCAGCACTTGGGGGGACCACACTGAAGCTTTCTTT.